This paragraph reports one TCR beta chain. What it binds is unknown. Using unique molecular identifiers, the investigators prepared the TCRbeta library. TCRdb re-called the PCR reads through MiXCR, storing one row per CDR3 protein. The data contain 75,000 to 90,000 distinct CDR3 sequences, around 14% of them singletons. V dropped 3 bases and J dropped 4 bases, with 9 bases sitting between them. Germline CDR1 reads SGHDT; CDR2 reads YYEEEE. CDR3 length: 13 residues. This sample was included in a study of T-cell reconstitution after alpha-beta-depleted transplantation in children. General study results and limits: The study traced high day-60 TCRbeta diversity in some patients to surviving recipient T cells and thymic progenitors.

The material sequenced was PBMCs, mostly from graft donor cells, taken 180 days after TCRalphabeta/CD19-depleted stem cell transplant. The source is a male patient aged 2 to 9 who had a stem cell transplant for acute lymphoblastic leukemia, so the T cells may come from the graft donor. This rearrangement joins TRBV5-6 to TRBJ2-3; D gene unclear. In DNA, the CDR3 is TGTGCCAGCAGCTGGAGAGGCGCAGATACGCAGTATTTT. Protein: CASSWRGADTQYF.